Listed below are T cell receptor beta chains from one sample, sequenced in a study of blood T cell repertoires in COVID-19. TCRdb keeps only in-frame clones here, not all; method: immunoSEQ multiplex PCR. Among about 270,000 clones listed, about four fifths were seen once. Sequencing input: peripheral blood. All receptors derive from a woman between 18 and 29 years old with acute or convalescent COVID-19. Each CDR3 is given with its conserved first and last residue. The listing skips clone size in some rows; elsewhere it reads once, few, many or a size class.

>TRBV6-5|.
CASSYSSGTSRGEAFF
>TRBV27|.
CASSPPVSSAIYEQYF
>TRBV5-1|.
CASSLVREFDNEQFF
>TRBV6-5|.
CASSYDTKETQYF
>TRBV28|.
CASSTIGQGDSPLHF
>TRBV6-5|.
CASSYSRTGGTNEQFF
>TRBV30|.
CAWSVQGGETQYF
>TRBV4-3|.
CASSNTTSGSRPHSPLHF
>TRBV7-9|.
CASQGGDYEQYF
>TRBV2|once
CASRGTGPPDYLPYEQYF
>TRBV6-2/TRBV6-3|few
CASSSLSTEAFF
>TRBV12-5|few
CASGLDQGYGYTF
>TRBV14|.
CASSQTGSSGKSRGSYEQYF
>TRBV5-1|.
CASSTGGLNTEAFF
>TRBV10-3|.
CAISPGQGRTDTQYF